This TCR beta chain was documented in a study of Graves' ophthalmopathy and Graves' hyperthyroidism. This clonotype was detected once. CDR1 is SGDLS, CDR2 YYNGEE, per germline. V was cut by 4 bases and J by 5 bases, with 15 bases left in between. This CDR3 region has 14 residues. As the template, RNA transcripts were used to amplify TCR beta CDR3 regions. Second-round multiplex PCR came after a first-round RT-PCR that employed HTBI primers. TCRdb passed the multiplex PCR reads through MiXCR, listing each CDR3 protein once. The sample yields over a million distinct CDR3 sequences, 35% to 40% seen once. This chain uses TRBV9 with TRBJ2-5; D is perhaps TRBD1 (5 bases). The sample comprised peripheral blood or thyroid tissue (not recorded which). The clonotype comes from an adult man with Graves' hyperthyroidism. The CDR3 region has the DNA TGTGCCAGCAGCTCCTCAGGGCTAGGGGAGACCCAGTACTTC. Its translation: CASSSSGLGETQYF.